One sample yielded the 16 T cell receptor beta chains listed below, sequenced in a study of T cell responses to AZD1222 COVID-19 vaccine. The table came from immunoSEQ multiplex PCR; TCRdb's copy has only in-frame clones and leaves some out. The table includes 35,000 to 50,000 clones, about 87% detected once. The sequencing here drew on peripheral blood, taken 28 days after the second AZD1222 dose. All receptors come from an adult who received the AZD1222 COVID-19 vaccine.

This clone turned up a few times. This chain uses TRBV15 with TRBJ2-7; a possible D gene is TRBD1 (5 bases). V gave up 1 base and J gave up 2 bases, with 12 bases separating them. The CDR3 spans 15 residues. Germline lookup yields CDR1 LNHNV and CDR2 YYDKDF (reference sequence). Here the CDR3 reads CATSRGAGSPYEQYF. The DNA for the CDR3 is TGTGCCACCAGCAGAGGGGCAGGGTCTCCCTACGAGCAGTACTTC.

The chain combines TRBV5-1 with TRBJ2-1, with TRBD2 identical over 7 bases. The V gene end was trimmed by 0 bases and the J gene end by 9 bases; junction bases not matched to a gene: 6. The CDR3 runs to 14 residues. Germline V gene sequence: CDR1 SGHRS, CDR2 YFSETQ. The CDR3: CASSLGSGGSEQFF. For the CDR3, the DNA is TGCGCCAGCAGCTTGGGATCGGGAGGAAGTGAGCAGTTCTTC. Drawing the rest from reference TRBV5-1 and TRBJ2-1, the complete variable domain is KAGVTQTPRYLIKTRGQQVTLSCSPISGHRSVSWYQQTPGQGLQFLFEYFSETQRNKGNFPGRFSGRQFSNSRSEMNVSTLELGDSALYLCASSLGSGGSEQFFGPGTRLTVL.

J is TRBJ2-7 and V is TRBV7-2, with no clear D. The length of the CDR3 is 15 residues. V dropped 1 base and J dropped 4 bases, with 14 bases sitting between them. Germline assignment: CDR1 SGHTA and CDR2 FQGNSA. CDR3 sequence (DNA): TGTGCCAGCAGCTTAGGCCACGGAGTGGGGTACGAGCAGTACTTC. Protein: CASSLGHGVGYEQYF.

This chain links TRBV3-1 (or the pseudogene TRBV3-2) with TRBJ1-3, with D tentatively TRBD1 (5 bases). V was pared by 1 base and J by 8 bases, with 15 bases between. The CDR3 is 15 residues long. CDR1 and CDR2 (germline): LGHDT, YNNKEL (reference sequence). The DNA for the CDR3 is TGTGCCAGCAGCCAAGCCGGGGACCCAGCGGACACCATATATTTT. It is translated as CASSQAGDPADTIYF.

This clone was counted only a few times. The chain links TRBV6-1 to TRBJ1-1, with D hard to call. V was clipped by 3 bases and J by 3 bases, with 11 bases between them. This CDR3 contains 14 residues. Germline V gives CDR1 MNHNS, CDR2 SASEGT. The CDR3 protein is CASSETGSDTEAFF. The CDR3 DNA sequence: TGTGCCAGCAGTGAGACTGGGAGCGACACTGAAGCTTTCTTT.

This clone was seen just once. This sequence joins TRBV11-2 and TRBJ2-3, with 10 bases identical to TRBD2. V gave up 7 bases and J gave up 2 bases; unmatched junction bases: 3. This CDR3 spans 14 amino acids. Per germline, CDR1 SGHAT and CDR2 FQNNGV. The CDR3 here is CASNLAGDTDTQYF. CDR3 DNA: TGTGCCAGCAACCTAGCGGGAGACACAGATACGCAGTATTTT. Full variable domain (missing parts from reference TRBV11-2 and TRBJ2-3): EAGVAQSPRYKIIEKRQSVAFWCNPISGHATLYWYQQILGQGPKLLIQFQNNGVVDDSQLPKDRFSAERLKGVDSTLKIQPAKLEDSAVYLCASNLAGDTDTQYFGPGTRLTVL.

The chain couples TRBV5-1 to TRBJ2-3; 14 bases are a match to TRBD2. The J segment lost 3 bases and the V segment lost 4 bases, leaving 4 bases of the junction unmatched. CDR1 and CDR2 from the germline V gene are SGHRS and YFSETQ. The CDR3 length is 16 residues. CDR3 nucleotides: TGCGCCAGCAGCCCCGGACTAGCGGGGGGAACAGATACGCAGTATTTT. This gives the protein CASSPGLAGGTDTQYF.

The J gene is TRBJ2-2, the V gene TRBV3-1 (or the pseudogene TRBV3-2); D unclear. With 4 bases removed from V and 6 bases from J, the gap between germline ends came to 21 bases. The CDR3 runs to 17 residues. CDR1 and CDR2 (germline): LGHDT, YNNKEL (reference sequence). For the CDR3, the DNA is TGTGCCAGCAGCCCTCAGACGGGCTCCTTTAGGCCCGGGGAGCTGTTTTTT. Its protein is CASSPQTGSFRPGELFF.

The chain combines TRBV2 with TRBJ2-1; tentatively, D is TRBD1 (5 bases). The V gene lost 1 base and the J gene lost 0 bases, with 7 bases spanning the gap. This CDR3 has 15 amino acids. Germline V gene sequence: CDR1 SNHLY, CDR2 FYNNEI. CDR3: CASSEEGDSYNEQFF. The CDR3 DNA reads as TGTGCCAGCAGTGAAGAAGGGGACTCCTACAATGAGCAGTTCTTC.

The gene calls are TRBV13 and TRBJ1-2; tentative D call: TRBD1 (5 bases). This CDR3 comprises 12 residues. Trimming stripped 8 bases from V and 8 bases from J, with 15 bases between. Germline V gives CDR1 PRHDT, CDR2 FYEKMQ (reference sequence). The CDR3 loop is CASALGVLGYTF. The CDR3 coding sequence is TGTGCCAGCGCCCTAGGGGTTCTAGGCTACACCTTC.

This CDR3 reads CASSLGDRGGYTF. The CDR3, as DNA: TGCGCCAGCAGCTTGGGGGACAGGGGCGGCTACACCTTC. The chain has TRBV5-1 and TRBJ1-2, with TRBD1 matching 10 bases. CDR3 length equals 13 residues. V gave up 0 bases and J gave up 8 bases; unmatched junction bases: 1. Germline lookup yields CDR1 SGHRS and CDR2 YFSETQ.

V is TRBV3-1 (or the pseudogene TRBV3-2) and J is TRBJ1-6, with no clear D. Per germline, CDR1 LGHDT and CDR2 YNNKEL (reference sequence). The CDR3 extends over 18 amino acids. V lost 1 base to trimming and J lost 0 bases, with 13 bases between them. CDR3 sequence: CASSQGSQVASYNSPLHF. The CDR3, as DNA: TGTGCCAGCAGCCAAGGTTCCCAGGTTGCCTCCTATAATTCACCCCTCCACTTT.

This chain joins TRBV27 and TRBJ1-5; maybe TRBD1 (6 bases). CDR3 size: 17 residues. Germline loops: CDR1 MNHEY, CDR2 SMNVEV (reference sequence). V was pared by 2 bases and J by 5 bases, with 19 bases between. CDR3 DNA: TGTGCCAGCAGTTTAAGGCGGGACACCCGCTTGGATCAGCCCCAGCATTTT. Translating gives CASSLRRDTRLDQPQHF.

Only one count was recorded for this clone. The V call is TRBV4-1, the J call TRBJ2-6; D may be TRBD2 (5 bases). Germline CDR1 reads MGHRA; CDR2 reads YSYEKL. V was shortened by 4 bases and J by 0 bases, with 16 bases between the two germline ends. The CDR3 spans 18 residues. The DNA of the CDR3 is TGCGCCAGCAGCCCCGAAACCGGGGATGACTCTGGGGCCAACGTCCTGACTTTC. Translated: CASSPETGDDSGANVLTF.

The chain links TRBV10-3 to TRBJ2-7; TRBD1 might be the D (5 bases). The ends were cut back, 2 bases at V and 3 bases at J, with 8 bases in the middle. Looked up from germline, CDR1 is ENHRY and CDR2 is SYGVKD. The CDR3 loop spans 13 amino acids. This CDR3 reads CAISETGLYEQYF. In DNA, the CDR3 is TGTGCCATCAGTGAGACAGGTCTCTACGAGCAGTACTTC.

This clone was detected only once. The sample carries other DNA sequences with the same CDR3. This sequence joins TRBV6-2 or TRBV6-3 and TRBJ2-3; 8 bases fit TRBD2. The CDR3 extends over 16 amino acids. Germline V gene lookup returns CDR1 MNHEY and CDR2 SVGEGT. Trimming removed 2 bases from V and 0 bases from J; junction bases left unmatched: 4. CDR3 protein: CASSYGTSGSTDTQYF. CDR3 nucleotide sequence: TGTGCCAGCAGTTACGGTACTAGCGGTAGCACAGATACGCAGTATTTT.